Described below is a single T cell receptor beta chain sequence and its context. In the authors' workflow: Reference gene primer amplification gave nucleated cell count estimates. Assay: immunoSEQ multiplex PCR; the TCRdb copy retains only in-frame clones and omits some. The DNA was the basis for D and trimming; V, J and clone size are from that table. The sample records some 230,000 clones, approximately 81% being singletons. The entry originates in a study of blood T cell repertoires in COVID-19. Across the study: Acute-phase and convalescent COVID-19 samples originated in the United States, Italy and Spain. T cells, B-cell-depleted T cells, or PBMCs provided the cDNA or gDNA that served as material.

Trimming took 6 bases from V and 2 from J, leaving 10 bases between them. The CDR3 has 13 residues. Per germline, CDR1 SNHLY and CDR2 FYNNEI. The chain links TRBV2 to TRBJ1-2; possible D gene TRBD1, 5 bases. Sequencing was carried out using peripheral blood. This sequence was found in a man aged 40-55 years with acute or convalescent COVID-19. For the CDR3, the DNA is TGTGCCAGCAGCCTGAAGGGGAACTATGGCTACACCTTC. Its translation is CASSLKGNYGYTF.